This T cell receptor (beta chain) was sequenced in a study of blood T cell repertoires in COVID-19. At the level of the study: Samples representing acute and convalescent COVID-19 were sourced from the United States, Italy and Spain. The cDNA or gDNA used as material had been derived from T cells, B-cell-depleted T cells, or PBMCs.

Participants were aged about 18 to 89 years from more than 20 US areas. Original handling: Estimates of nucleated cell counts were drawn from the amplification of reference gene primers. Generated by immunoSEQ multiplex PCR, the TCRdb table keeps only in-frame clones and is missing some. That table gives V, J and clone size, and the DNA gave D and trimming. This table has 250,000 to 350,000 clones, around 87% appearing once. CDR1 is MGHDK and CDR2 is SYGVNS in the germline V gene. Unmatched junction bases numbered 6, after V lost 5 bases and J lost 3 bases. The CDR3 runs 16 residues. Source material: PBMCs or T cells enriched from blood (not recorded which). The TCR sequence derives from a woman between 18 and 30 years old who had recovered from COVID-19. The chain joins TRBV25-1 to TRBJ1-4; 10 bases fit TRBD1. The CDR3 region has the DNA TGTGCCAGCAGTCCTGGGACAGGGGAGGCTAATGAAAAACTGTTTTTT. Protein sequence: CASSPGTGEANEKLFF.